What follows are 2 T cell receptor beta chains derived from one specimen sequenced in a study of a mutant IDH1 vaccine in newly diagnosed glioma. Antigen specificity for these receptors is unknown. Time point given: week 5, during vaccination. Vaccination used 300 ug of mutant IDH1 20-mer peptide per dose, with topical imiquimod. Clones were read by immunoSEQ multiplex PCR, and TCRdb kept only the in-frame ones, dropping some. The sample lists some 51,000 clones, around 80% occurring once. Sequenced material: PBMCs, taken from a glioma patient whose treatment included an IDH1 peptide vaccine. The receptors come from a man over 45 with glioma.

The chain has TRBV15 and TRBJ1-5; D ambiguous. The germline V and J ends were trimmed by 0 bases and 3 bases, with 12 bases remaining between them. Germline loops: CDR1 LNHNV, CDR2 YYDKDF (reference sequence). This CDR3 region has 16 residues. In DNA form, the CDR3 reads TGTGCCACCAGCAGAGATCTGGCGCAGGCCAATCAGCCCCAGCATTTT. Its protein is CATSRDLAQANQPQHF. Looking up the rest from reference TRBV15 and TRBJ1-5 gives the full variable domain: DAMVIQNPRYQVTQFGKPVTLSCSQTLNHNVMYWYQQKSSQAPKLLFHYYDKDFNNEADTPDNFQSRRPNTSFCFLDIRSPGLGDTAMYLCATSRDLAQANQPQHFGDGTRLSIL.

This clone was found a few times. J is TRBJ1-1 and V is TRBV14; unclear D gene. Trimming pared 1 base from V and 10 bases from J, leaving 10 bases between. The germline V gene encodes CDR1 SGHDN and CDR2 FVKESK. The CDR3 has 12 residues. CDR3 bases: TGTGCCAGCAGCCAAGCTTTACTCGGAGCTTTCTTT. Translating gives CASSQALLGAFF.